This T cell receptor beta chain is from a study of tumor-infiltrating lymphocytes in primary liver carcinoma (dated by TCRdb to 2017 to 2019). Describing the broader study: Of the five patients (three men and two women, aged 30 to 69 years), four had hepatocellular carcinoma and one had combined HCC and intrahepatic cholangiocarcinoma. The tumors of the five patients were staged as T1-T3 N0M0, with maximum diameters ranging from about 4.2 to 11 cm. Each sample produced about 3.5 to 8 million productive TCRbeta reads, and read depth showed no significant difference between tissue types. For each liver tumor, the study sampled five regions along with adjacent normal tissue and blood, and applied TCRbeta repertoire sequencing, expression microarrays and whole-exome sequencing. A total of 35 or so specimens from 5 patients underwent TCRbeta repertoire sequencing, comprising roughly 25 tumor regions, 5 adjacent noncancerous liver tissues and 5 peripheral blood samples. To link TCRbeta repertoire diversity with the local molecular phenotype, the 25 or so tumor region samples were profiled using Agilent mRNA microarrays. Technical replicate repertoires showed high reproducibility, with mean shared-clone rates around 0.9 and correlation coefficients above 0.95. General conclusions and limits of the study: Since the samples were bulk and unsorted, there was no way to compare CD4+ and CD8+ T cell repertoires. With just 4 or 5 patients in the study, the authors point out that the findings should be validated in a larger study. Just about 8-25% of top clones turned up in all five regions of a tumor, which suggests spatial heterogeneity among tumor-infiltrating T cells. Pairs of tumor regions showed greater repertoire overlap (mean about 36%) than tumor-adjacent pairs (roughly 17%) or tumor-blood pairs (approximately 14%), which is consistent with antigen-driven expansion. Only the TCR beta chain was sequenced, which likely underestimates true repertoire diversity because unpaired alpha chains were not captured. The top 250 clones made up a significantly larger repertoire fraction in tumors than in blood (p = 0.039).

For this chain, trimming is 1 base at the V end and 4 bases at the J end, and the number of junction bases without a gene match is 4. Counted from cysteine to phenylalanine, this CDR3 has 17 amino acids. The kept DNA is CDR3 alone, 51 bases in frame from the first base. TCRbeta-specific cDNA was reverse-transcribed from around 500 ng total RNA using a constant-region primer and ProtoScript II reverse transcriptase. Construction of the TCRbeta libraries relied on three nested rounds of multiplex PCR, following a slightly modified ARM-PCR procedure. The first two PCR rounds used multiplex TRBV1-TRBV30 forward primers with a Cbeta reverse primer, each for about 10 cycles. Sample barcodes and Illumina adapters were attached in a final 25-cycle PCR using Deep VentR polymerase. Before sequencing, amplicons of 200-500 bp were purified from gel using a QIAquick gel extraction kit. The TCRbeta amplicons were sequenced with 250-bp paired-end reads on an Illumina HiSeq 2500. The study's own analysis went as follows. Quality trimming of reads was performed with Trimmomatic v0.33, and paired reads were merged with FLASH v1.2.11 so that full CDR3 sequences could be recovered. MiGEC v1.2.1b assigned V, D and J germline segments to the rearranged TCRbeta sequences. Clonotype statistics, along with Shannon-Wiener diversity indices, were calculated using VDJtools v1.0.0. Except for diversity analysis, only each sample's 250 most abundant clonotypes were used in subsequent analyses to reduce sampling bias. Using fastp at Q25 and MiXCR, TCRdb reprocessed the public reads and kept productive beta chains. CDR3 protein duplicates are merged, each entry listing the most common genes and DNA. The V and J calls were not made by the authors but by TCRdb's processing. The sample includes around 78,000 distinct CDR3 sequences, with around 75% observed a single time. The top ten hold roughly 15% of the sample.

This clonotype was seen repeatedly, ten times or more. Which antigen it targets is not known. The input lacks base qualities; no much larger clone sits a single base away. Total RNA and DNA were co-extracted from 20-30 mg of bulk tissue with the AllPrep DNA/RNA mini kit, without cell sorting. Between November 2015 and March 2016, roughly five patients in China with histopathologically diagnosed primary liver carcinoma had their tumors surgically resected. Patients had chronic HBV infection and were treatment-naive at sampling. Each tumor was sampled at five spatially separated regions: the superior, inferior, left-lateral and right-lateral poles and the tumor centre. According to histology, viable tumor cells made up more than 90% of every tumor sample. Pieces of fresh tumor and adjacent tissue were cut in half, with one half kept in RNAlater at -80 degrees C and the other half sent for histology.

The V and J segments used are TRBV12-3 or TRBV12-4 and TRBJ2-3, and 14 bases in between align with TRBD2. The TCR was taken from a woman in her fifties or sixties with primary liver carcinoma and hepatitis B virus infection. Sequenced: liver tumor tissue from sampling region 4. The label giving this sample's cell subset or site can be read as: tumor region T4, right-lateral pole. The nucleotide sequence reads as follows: TGTGCCAGCAGTTTAGAAACGGGACTAGCGGGAGCAGATACGCAGTATTTT. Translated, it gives CASSLETGLAGADTQYF.